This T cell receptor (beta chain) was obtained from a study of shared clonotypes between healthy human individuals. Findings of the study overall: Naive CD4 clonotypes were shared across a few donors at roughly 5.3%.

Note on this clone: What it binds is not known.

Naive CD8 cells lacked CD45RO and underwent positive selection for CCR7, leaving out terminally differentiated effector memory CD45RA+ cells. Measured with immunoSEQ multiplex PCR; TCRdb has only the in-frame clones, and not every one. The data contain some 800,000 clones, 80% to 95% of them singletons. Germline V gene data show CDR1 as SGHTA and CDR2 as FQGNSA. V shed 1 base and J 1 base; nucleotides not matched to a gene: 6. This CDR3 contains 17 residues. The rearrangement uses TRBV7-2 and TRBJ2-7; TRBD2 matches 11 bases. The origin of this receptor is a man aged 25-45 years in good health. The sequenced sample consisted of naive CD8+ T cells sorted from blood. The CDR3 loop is CASSLGTSGSESYEQYF. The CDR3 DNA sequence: TGTGCCAGCAGCTTAGGAACTAGCGGGAGCGAATCCTACGAGCAGTACTTC.